The rows below give T cell receptor beta chains drawn from one sample of a study of cytomegalovirus exposure and HLA in healthy donors. Measured with immunoSEQ multiplex PCR; TCRdb has only the in-frame clones, and not every one. This sample has 150,000 to 200,000 clones; 65% to 80% occur once, and the top ten carry about 1%. The sequencing input was PBMCs. These receptors originate from a woman aged 40 to 49 in good health and CMV-seronegative. Both conserved end residues are part of each CDR3. A D gene is named only where the DNA matches it firmly. Clone size is given for some rows only: seen once, a few or many times, or a class if the clone is expanded.

v_call: TRBV5-4; d_call: TRBD2; j_call: TRBJ2-2; clone_size: .; cdr3_nt: TGTGCCAGCAGCTTGGGGAGCGGGGTTGGGACCGGGGAGCTGTTTTTT; cdr3_aa: CASSLGSGVGTGELFF
v_call: TRBV7-2; d_call: .; j_call: TRBJ2-7; clone_size: .; cdr3_nt: TGTGCCAGCAGCTTAGGAGTGCAGGGCGAGCAGTACTTC; cdr3_aa: CASSLGVQGEQYF
v_call: TRBV30; d_call: TRBD2; j_call: TRBJ2-5; clone_size: .; cdr3_nt: TGTGCCTGGAGTCGTCCGGGAGGGCCTTATGAGACCCAGTACTTC; cdr3_aa: CAWSRPGGPYETQYF
v_call: TRBV12-5; d_call: TRBD2; j_call: TRBJ2-7; clone_size: .; cdr3_nt: TGTGCTAGTGGCCCTAGCGGGGGGGCCTACGAGCAGTACTTC; cdr3_aa: CASGPSGGAYEQYF
v_call: TRBV5-1; d_call: .; j_call: TRBJ1-2; clone_size: .; cdr3_nt: TGCGCCAGCAGCGCCGCGGGCAGTTACTATGGCTACACCTTC; cdr3_aa: CASSAAGSYYGYTF
v_call: TRBV7-9; d_call: .; j_call: TRBJ1-2; clone_size: .; cdr3_nt: TGTGCCAGCAGCTTAGCCGCAGGGGAAGGCTACACCTTC; cdr3_aa: CASSLAAGEGYTF
v_call: TRBV11-3; d_call: .; j_call: TRBJ1-1; clone_size: .; cdr3_nt: TGTGCCAGCAGCTTAGAGGGGGCGCACACTGAAGCTTTCTTT; cdr3_aa: CASSLEGAHTEAFF
v_call: TRBV7-3; d_call: TRBD2; j_call: TRBJ2-2; clone_size: .; cdr3_nt: TGTGCCAGCAGCCTTACTAGCGCAGCGAACACCGGGGAGCTGTTTTTT; cdr3_aa: CASSLTSAANTGELFF
v_call: TRBV2; d_call: .; j_call: TRBJ2-5; clone_size: .; cdr3_nt: TGTGCCAGCACGAAGGGGCATCTAGAGACCCAGTACTTC; cdr3_aa: CASTKGHLETQYF
v_call: TRBV29-1; d_call: TRBD2; j_call: TRBJ2-3; clone_size: once; cdr3_nt: TGCAGCGTCAGACTAGCGGGAAGCACAGATACGCAGTATTTT; cdr3_aa: CSVRLAGSTDTQYF
v_call: TRBV9; d_call: .; j_call: TRBJ1-1; clone_size: .; cdr3_nt: TGTGCCAGCAGGTTTAGTCCCGAGGACACTGAAGCTTTCTTT; cdr3_aa: CASRFSPEDTEAFF
v_call: TRBV27; d_call: TRBD2; j_call: TRBJ2-7; clone_size: .; cdr3_nt: TGTGCCAGCAGTTTATTGGGAGCGGGAGAGGGCGAGCAGTACTTC; cdr3_aa: CASSLLGAGEGEQYF
v_call: TRBV7-9; d_call: TRBD2; j_call: TRBJ2-1; clone_size: few; cdr3_nt: TGTGCCAGCAGCCTAGCGGCATTAAACAATGAGCAGTTCTTC; cdr3_aa: CASSLAALNNEQFF
v_call: TRBV2; d_call: TRBD2; j_call: TRBJ2-1; clone_size: few; cdr3_nt: TGTGCCAGCAGGGGACCCGGACTAGCGGGAGCCTTTGGGCATGAGCAGTTCTTC; cdr3_aa: CASRGPGLAGAFGHEQFF
v_call: TRBV7-8; d_call: .; j_call: TRBJ2-2; clone_size: .; cdr3_nt: TGTGCCAGCAGCCCCCCAACAGGGAACACCGGGGAGCTGTTTTTT; cdr3_aa: CASSPPTGNTGELFF
v_call: TRBV19; d_call: .; j_call: TRBJ1-1; clone_size: .; cdr3_nt: TGTGCCAGTAGAACAGGGTGGGGCACTGAAGCTTTCTTT; cdr3_aa: CASRTGWGTEAFF
v_call: TRBV11-2; d_call: TRBD1; j_call: TRBJ1-3; clone_size: once; cdr3_nt: TGTGCCAGCAGCCCAGCCTGGACAGGGTCAAACTCTGGAAACACCATATATTTT; cdr3_aa: CASSPAWTGSNSGNTIYF
v_call: TRBV5-1; d_call: TRBD1; j_call: TRBJ1-3; clone_size: .; cdr3_nt: TGCGCCAGCAGCTTGGAGGGGACAGGGAGCTCTGGAAACACCATATATTTT; cdr3_aa: CASSLEGTGSSGNTIYF
v_call: TRBV30; d_call: .; j_call: TRBJ2-6; clone_size: .; cdr3_nt: TGTGCCTGGGGAAGGGGGGGGGCGAGCTCTGGGGCCAACGTCCTGACTTTC; cdr3_aa: CAWGRGGASSGANVLTF
v_call: TRBV4-1; d_call: .; j_call: TRBJ2-1; clone_size: .; cdr3_nt: TGCGCCAGCAGCCAAGAGGAGATGAATGAGCAGTTCTTC; cdr3_aa: CASSQEEMNEQFF